Below, 19 T cell receptor beta chains from the same sample are listed, as sequenced in a study of blood T cell repertoires in COVID-19. Clones were sequenced by immunoSEQ multiplex PCR, and TCRdb holds only the in-frame ones, with some missing. The sample carries some 370,000 clones, around 83% recorded once. Material: PBMCs or T cells enriched from blood (not recorded which). These receptors were taken from a woman between 50 and 59 years old who had recovered from COVID-19.

This clone was observed a few times. This chain connects TRBV7-2 to TRBJ2-2, with 9 bases fitting TRBD2. This CDR3 contains 16 residues. CDR1 SGHTA and CDR2 FQGNSA come from the germline V gene. With V trimmed by 0 bases and J by 6 bases, 5 bases remained unmatched. The CDR3 loop reads CASSLAASGGSGELFF. CDR3 sequence (DNA): TGTGCCAGCAGCTTAGCAGCGAGCGGGGGGTCCGGGGAGCTGTTTTTT. Filled out from reference TRBV7-2 and TRBJ2-2, the complete variable domain reads GAGVSQSPSNKVTEKGKDVELRCDPISGHTALYWYRQSLGQGLEFLIYFQGNSAPDKSGLPSDRFSAERTGGSVSTLTIQRTQQEDSAVYLCASSLAASGGSGELFFGEGSRLTVL.

The chain is built from TRBV5-6 and TRBJ1-2; 9 nucleotides agree with TRBD1. The V and J ends lost 4 bases and 7 bases, in that order; junction bases with no gene match: 2. This CDR3 contains 12 residues. Germline loops: CDR1 SGHDT, CDR2 YYEEEE. CDR3 loop: CASSRTGVGYTF. DNA of the CDR3: TGTGCCAGCAGCCGGACAGGGGTTGGCTACACCTTC. Using reference TRBV5-6 and TRBJ1-2 for the parts outside the CDR3, the full variable domain is DAGVTQSPTHLIKTRGQQVTLRCSPKSGHDTVSWYQQALGQGPQFIFQYYEEEERQRGNFPDRFSGHQFPNYSSELNVNALLLGDSALYLCASSRTGVGYTFGSGTRLTVV.

V usage is TRBV5-1 and J usage is TRBJ2-5; 9 bases are shared with TRBD1. The length of the CDR3 is 16 residues. J gave up 1 base and V 3 bases, and 7 bases lay outside the gene matches. Germline CDR1 reads SGHRS; CDR2 reads YFSETQ. The CDR3 region is CASSWGQGRFQETQYF. Written as DNA, the CDR3 is TGCGCCAGCAGCTGGGGACAGGGACGATTCCAAGAGACCCAGTACTTC. The entire variable domain, with the rest obtained from reference TRBV5-1 and TRBJ2-5, is as follows: KAGVTQTPRYLIKTRGQQVTLSCSPISGHRSVSWYQQTPGQGLQFLFEYFSETQRNKGNFPGRFSGRQFSNSRSEMNVSTLELGDSALYLCASSWGQGRFQETQYFGPGTRLLVL.

This rearrangement joins TRBV7-2 to TRBJ1-4; possibly TRBD1 for D (5 bases). Trimming shortened V by 3 bases and J by 0 bases, and 11 bases separated the two germline ends. Germline V gene sequence: CDR1 SGHTA, CDR2 FQGNSA. CDR3 length: 16 amino acids. The CDR3 bases are TGTGCCAGCAGCTTTGGGTCCAGGGCAACTAATGAAAAACTGTTTTTT. Translating gives CASSFGSRATNEKLFF.

V and J are TRBV9 and TRBJ1-4, with D unclear. Per the germline V gene, CDR1 is SGDLS and CDR2 is YYNGEE. CDR3 length equals 15 residues. Trimming took off 3 bases at V and 2 bases at J, with 11 bases between the two ends. The CDR3 sequence: CASSASGITNEKLFF. The CDR3 DNA reads as TGTGCCAGCAGCGCCTCAGGTATCACTAATGAAAAACTGTTTTTT.

The rearrangement joins TRBV7-2 to TRBJ2-6; a weak D match, TRBD2 (6 bases). There are 14 residues in the CDR3. Trimming took 5 bases from V and 2 from J, leaving 7 bases between them. CDR1 and CDR2 from the germline V gene are SGHTA and FQGNSA. CDR3 region: CASSPGAGANVLTF. The CDR3, as DNA: TGTGCCAGCAGCCCGGGGGCTGGGGCCAACGTCCTGACTTTC.

This rearrangement joins TRBV5-4 to TRBJ1-1; the match to TRBD1 covers 8 bases. The CDR3 consists of 15 residues. Germline CDR1 is SGHNT and CDR2 is YYREEE (reference sequence). V lost 5 bases, J lost 2 bases, and 8 bases stayed unmatched. Here the CDR3 reads CASRMDRASNTEAFF. Written as DNA, the CDR3 is TGTGCCAGCAGGATGGACAGGGCCTCCAACACTGAAGCTTTCTTT.

The chain carries TRBV6-5 and TRBJ1-4; 7 bases are shared with TRBD1. CDR1 is MNHEY and CDR2 is SVGAGI in the germline V gene. The CDR3 runs 14 residues. Trimming at V came to 5 bases and at J to 8 bases, leaving 8 bases not matched to a gene. The chain's CDR3 is CASSNRGSAEKLFF. The CDR3 nucleotides are TGTGCCAGCAGTAACAGGGGTTCAGCGGAAAAACTGTTTTTT.

The chain links TRBV6-5 to TRBJ1-6; no reliable D call. Germline CDR1 and CDR2: MNHEY and SVGAGI. V lost 6 bases and J 10 bases, leaving 19 bases between the germline ends. The CDR3 is made up of 15 amino acids. CDR3 protein: CASSRNTVGESPLHF. The CDR3 DNA sequence: TGTGCCAGCAGCCGAAACACGGTTGGGGAGTCACCCCTCCACTTT.

The rearrangement joins TRBV13 to TRBJ1-2; a possible D gene is TRBD1 (5 bases). The CDR3 sequence is 16 residues long. With 4 bases removed from V and 4 bases from J, the gap between germline ends came to 19 bases. Looked up from germline, CDR1 is PRHDT and CDR2 is FYEKMQ (reference sequence). The CDR3 DNA reads TGTGCCAGCAGCTCGCTAAATGCAGGGTTTTCCTATGGCTACACCTTC. It yields the protein CASSSLNAGFSYGYTF.

The CDR3 sequence is CASSLGNSGRWDTEAFF. CDR3 nucleotides: TGTGCCAGCAGCTTGGGCAATAGTGGCAGGTGGGACACTGAAGCTTTCTTT. This sequence joins TRBV5-5 and TRBJ1-1; D is unresolved. The CDR3 totals 17 residues. CDR1 and CDR2 (germline): SGHKS, YYEKEE (reference sequence). V lost 0 bases and J lost 3, with 18 bases in between. Full variable domain (rest looked up from reference TRBV5-5 and TRBJ1-1): DAGVTQSPTHLIKTRGQQVTLRCSPISGHKSVSWYQQVLGQGPQFIFQYYEKEERGRGNFPDRFSARQFPNYSSELNVNALLLGDSALYLCASSLGNSGRWDTEAFFGQGTRLTVV.

The V call is TRBV19, the J call TRBJ1-2, with a tentative D call TRBD1 (5 bases). Germline CDR1 and CDR2: LNHDA and SQIVND (reference sequence). V was clipped by 3 bases and J by 4 bases, with 9 bases between them. The CDR3 has 13 amino acids. The CDR3 DNA follows: TGTGCCAGTAGTATTCCTGGGGCCTATGGCTACACCTTC. Its protein is CASSIPGAYGYTF.

The chain links TRBV27 to TRBJ1-1; D remains ambiguous. The CDR3 loop spans 14 amino acids. Germline CDR1 reads MNHEY; CDR2 reads SMNVEV (reference sequence). The V end was cut by 10 bases, the J end by 1 base, with 16 bases between. As DNA, the CDR3 is TGTGCCACCGGCTCTTTGAGAGGGAACACTGAAGCTTTCTTT. Translating it yields CATGSLRGNTEAFF.

The CDR3 here is CASSQGRNNEQFF. DNA of the CDR3: TGTGCCAGCAGCCAAGGCAGGAACAATGAGCAGTTCTTC. The chain has TRBV3-1 (or the pseudogene TRBV3-2) and TRBJ2-1; no clear D. The CDR3 spans 13 residues. V lost 1 base and J lost 5, with 6 bases in between. Per the germline V gene, CDR1 is LGHDT and CDR2 is YNNKEL (reference sequence).

The chain uses TRBV5-1 and TRBJ2-1; 13 nucleotides match TRBD2. The J segment lost 3 bases and the V segment lost 3 bases, leaving 3 bases of the junction unmatched. The CDR3 spans 16 residues. Germline values: CDR1 SGHRS, CDR2 YFSETQ. CDR3 bases: TGCGCCAGCAGCTCGGGGACTAGCGGGATCTACAATGAGCAGTTCTTC. Amino acids: CASSSGTSGIYNEQFF.

This chain links TRBV27 with TRBJ1-2, with D perhaps matching TRBD1 (5 bases). The CDR3 runs 14 residues. CDR1 is MNHEY, CDR2 SMNVEV, per germline (reference sequence). V was shortened by 0 bases and J by 7 bases, with 12 bases between the two germline ends. The DNA of the CDR3 is TGTGCCAGCAGTTTATCCCAGGGTCGCGGTGGCTACACCTTC. Its protein product is CASSLSQGRGGYTF.

This chain joins TRBV9 and TRBJ2-5, with TRBD2 as a possible D gene (5 bases). Germline values: CDR1 SGDLS, CDR2 YYNGEE. Deletions cut 4 bases from V and 4 bases from J, with 20 bases between. This CDR3 spans 16 amino acids. CDR3 sequence: CASSRPGKATVETQYF. The DNA of the CDR3 is TGTGCCAGCAGCCGCCCCGGGAAGGCAACAGTAGAGACCCAGTACTTC.

This clone was detected only a few times. V gene TRBV3-1 (or the pseudogene TRBV3-2) combines with J gene TRBJ1-2; the match to TRBD1 covers 8 bases. From germline, CDR1 is LGHDT and CDR2 YNNKEL (reference sequence). V lost 4 bases, J lost 4 bases, and 11 bases stayed unmatched. The CDR3 is made up of 16 amino acids. The CDR3 DNA is TGTGCCAGCAGCCCCACCCACAGGGGGGAGGGCTATGGCTACACCTTC. As protein: CASSPTHRGEGYGYTF.

DNA for the CDR3: TGCGCCAGCAGCTTGGGCGTAGCGACTAATGAAAAACTGTTTTTT. It specifies CASSLGVATNEKLFF. This rearrangement joins TRBV5-1 to TRBJ1-4; D gene ambiguous. This CDR3 has 15 amino acids. CDR1 is SGHRS, CDR2 YFSETQ, per germline. The V and J ends lost 0 bases and 2 bases respectively, with 8 bases between them.